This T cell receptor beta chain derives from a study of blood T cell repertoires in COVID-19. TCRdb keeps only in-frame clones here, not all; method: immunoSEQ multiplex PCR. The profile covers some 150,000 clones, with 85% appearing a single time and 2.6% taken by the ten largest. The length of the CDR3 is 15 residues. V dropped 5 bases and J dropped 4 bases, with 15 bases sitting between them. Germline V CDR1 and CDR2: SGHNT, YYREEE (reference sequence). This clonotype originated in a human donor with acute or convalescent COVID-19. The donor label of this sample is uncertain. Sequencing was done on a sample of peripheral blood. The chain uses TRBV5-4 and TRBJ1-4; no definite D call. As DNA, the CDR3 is TGTGCCAGCAGTCCATCGGGTCAAGGTAATGAAAAACTGTTTTTT. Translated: CASSPSGQGNEKLFF.